This record covers a single T cell receptor beta chain. What it binds is unknown. The data belong to a study of shared clonotypes between healthy human individuals. On the study more broadly: Each donor's CD4 naive and CD4 memory cells filled three plates apiece, CD8 naive two, and CD8 memory one. Regarding the study as a whole: There were few donors, and this limited the genetic and exposure-history diversity represented. Only blood underwent sampling, and tissue repertoires likely differ.

The CDR3 extends over 14 amino acids. V lost 6 bases to trimming and J lost 3 bases, with 14 bases between them. CDR1 is KGHSH and CDR2 is LQKENI in the germline V gene. The repertoire was sequenced with immunoSEQ multiplex PCR; TCRdb's copy has only in-frame clones and lacks some. The sample has about 1.5 million clones, 98% seen once. Sequenced: naive CD4+ T cells sorted from blood. Indicated subset: CD45RA+ positively selected. The chain joins TRBV18 to TRBJ1-1; a weak D match, TRBD1 (5 bases). This TCR was recovered from a man aged 25 to 40 in good health. The CDR3 region has the DNA TGTGCCAGCTCCCCCACTATGGGGGACACTGAAGCTTTCTTT. This sequence encodes CASSPTMGDTEAFF.